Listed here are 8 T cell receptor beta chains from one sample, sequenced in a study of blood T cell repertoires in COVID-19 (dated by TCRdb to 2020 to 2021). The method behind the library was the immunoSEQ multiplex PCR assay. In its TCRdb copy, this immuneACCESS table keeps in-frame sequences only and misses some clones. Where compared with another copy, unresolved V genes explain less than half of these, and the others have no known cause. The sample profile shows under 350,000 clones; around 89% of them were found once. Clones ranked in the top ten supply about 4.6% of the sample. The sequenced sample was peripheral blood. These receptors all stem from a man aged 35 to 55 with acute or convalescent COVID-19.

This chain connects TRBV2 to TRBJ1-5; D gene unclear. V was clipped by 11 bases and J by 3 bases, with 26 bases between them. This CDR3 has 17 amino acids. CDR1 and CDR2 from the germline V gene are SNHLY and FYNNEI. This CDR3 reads CAAQLDFREGINQPQHF. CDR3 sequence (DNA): TGTGCCGCCCAGCTGGACTTTAGGGAGGGAATCAATCAGCCCCAGCATTTT.

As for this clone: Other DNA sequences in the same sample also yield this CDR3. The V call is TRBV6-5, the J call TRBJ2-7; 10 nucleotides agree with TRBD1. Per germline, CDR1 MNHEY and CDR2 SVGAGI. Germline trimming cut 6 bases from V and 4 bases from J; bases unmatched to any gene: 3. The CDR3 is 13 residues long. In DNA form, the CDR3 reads TGTGCCAGCAGGGGGACAGGGGTATACGAGCAGTACTTC. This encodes CASRGTGVYEQYF.

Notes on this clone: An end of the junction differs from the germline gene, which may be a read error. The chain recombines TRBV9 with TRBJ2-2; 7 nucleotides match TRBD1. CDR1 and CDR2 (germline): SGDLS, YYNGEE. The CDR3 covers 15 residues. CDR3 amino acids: CASNVRGLGTGELFF. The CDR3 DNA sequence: TGTGCCAGCAACGTAAGGGGGCTTGGCACCGGGGAGCTGTTTTTT.

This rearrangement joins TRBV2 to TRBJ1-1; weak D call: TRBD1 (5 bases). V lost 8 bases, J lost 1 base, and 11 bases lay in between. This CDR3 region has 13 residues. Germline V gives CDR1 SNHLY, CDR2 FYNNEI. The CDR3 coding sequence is TGTGCCAGCGAAGACGGGGGGAACACTGAAGCTTTCTTT. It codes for CASEDGGNTEAFF. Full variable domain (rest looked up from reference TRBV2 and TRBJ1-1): EPEVTQTPSHQVTQMGQEVILRCVPISNHLYFYWYRQILGQKVEFLVSFYNNEISEKSEIFDDQFSVERPDGSNFTLKIRSTKLEDSAMYFCASEDGGNTEAFFGQGTRLTVV.

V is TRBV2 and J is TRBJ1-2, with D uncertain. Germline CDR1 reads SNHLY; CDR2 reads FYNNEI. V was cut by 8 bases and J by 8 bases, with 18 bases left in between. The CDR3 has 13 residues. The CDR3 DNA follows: TGTGCCAGCCGAAAGGCCTCGTCGGGAGGCTACACCTTC. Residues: CASRKASSGGYTF.

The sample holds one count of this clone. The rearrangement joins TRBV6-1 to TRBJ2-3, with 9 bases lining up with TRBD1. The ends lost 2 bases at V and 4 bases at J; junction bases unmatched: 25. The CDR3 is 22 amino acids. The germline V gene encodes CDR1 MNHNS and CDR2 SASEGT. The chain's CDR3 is CASSERGPGQGASRGIPDTQYF. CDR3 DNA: TGTGCCAGCAGTGAAAGGGGACCGGGACAGGGTGCTTCCAGGGGAATCCCAGATACGCAGTATTTT.

The CDR3 nucleotides are TGTGCCTGGAGTAAAGGGCAGGGATCGGGCACTGAAGCTTTCTTT. Its protein is CAWSKGQGSGTEAFF. This chain joins TRBV30 and TRBJ1-1, with a possible D match to TRBD1 (5 bases). V dropped 2 bases and J dropped 4 bases, with 17 bases sitting between them. Per germline, CDR1 GTSNPN and CDR2 SVGIG (reference sequence). The length of the CDR3 is 15 residues.

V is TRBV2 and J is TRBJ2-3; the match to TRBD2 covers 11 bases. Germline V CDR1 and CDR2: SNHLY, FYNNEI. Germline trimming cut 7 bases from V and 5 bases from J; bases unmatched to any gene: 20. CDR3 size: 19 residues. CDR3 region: CASIPSPTSGGERGDTQYF. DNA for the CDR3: TGTGCCAGCATACCCTCCCCCACTAGCGGGGGCGAACGGGGAGATACGCAGTATTTT.